Below are 4 T cell receptor beta chains sequenced from a single sample in a study of T-cell reconstitution after alpha-beta-depleted transplantation in children. Unique molecular identifiers were incorporated into the prepared TCRbeta library. TCRdb reanalysed the PCR reads using MiXCR and keeps one entry per CDR3 protein. The data show fewer than 400,000 distinct CDR3 sequences, with over 20% seen just once and less than 4.5% held by the top ten. Sequencing was performed on PBMCs from the stem cell graft donor, taken from the stem cell graft. These receptor sequences come from a human donor who donated a stem cell graft to a child with acute myeloid leukemia.

This sequence joins TRBV5-1 and TRBJ2-1; 12 bases align to TRBD1. The V gene end was trimmed by 1 base and the J gene end by 5 bases; junction bases not matched to a gene: 1. The CDR3 has 15 residues. The germline CDR1 and CDR2 sequences are SGHRS and YFSETQ. CDR3 loop: CASSLRDRGHNEQFF. CDR3 nucleotides: TGCGCCAGCAGCTTGAGGGACAGGGGGCACAATGAGCAGTTCTTC.

This clonotype turned up a few times. The chain links TRBV27 to TRBJ2-1; TRBD2 matches at 9 bases. V lost 3 bases, J lost 9 bases, and 12 bases stayed unmatched. This CDR3 comprises 16 residues. Germline CDR1 and CDR2: MNHEY and SMNVEV (reference sequence). As DNA, the CDR3 is TGTGCCAGCAGTTTTGGTTTGGCGGGAGGGCCCGGTGAGCAGTTCTTC. This sequence encodes CASSFGLAGGPGEQFF.

This clonotype has a handful of counts. The chain uses TRBV20-1 and TRBJ2-5; tentative D call: TRBD2 (7 bases). Trimming removed 2 bases from V and 5 bases from J, with 15 bases in between. Germline CDR1 is DFQATT and CDR2 is SNEGSKA (reference sequence). This CDR3 contains 14 residues. The CDR3 loop is CSARPMGGRETQYF. The CDR3, as DNA: TGCAGTGCTAGACCCATGGGGGGGCGTGAGACCCAGTACTTC.

The CDR3 sequence is CSVVGRESPSPYF. CDR3 DNA: TGCAGCGTTGTTGGGCGGGAGTCCCCTTCCCCCTACTTC. The rearrangement links TRBV29-1 to TRBJ2-7; 7 nucleotides agree with TRBD2. The CDR3 sequence is 13 residues long. J lost 13 bases, V lost 4 bases, and 16 bases had no gene match. CDR1 is SQVTM, CDR2 ANQGSEA, per germline.